The clone carrying this TCR beta chain was seen only a few times. Its antigen is not known. Reverse transcription of all isolated RNA meant that expressed TCRB transcripts were sequenced. Samples of naive, central memory and regulatory T cells yielded a mean of about 3.7 million reads. TCRdb's table, derived via immunoSEQ multiplex PCR, lists solely in-frame clones and lacks some. The sample lists about 700,000 clones, around an eighth seen once, with less than 0.025% in the top ten. Only one heparinised blood draw was taken per donor, and its volume averaged around 100 mL. The data are from a study of beta chain features in type 1 diabetes. Overall study findings and caveats: For patients and controls alike, PCR might favor shorter templates to the same degree. Shortening that was moderate but significant affected the TCRB CDR3s of Type 1 diabetes patients in all four CD4+ subsets.

The sequencing input was naive CD4+ T cells from blood. The origin of this receptor is a man between 18 and 29 years old with type 1 diabetes.

The CDR3 DNA sequence: TGTGCCAGCAGTTTCCAGGGGAATCAGCCCCAGCATTTT. Its protein product is CASSFQGNQPQHF. The rearrangement uses TRBV6-1 and TRBJ1-5, with D maybe TRBD1 (6 bases). CDR3 length: 13 residues. Looked up from germline, CDR1 is MNHNS and CDR2 is SASEGT. V was shortened by 5 bases and J by 4 bases, with 9 bases between the two germline ends.